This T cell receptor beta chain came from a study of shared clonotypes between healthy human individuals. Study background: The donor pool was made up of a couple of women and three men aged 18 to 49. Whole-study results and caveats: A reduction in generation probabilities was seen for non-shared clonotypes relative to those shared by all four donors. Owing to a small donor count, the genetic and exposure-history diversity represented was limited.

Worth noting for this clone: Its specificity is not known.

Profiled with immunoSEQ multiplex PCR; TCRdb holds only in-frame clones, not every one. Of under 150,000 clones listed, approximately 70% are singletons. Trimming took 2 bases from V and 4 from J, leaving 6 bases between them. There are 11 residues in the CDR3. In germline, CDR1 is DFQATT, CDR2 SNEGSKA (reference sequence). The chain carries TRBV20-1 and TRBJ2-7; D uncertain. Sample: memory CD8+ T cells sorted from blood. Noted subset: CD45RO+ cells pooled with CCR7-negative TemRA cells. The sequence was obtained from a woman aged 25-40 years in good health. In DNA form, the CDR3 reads TGCAGTGCTAGAATCAGTTACGAGCAGTACTTC. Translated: CSARISYEQYF.